What follows are 20 T cell receptor beta chains derived from one specimen sequenced in a study of T cell responses to AZD1222 COVID-19 vaccine. Here immunoSEQ multiplex PCR was the method, and the copy in TCRdb shows in-frame clones only, minus some. The table shows 110,000 to 150,000 clones, with roughly 94% occurring only once. Specimen: peripheral blood, collected on day 0 of AZD1222 vaccination. The receptors here all came from an adult in good health.

Note on this clone: Its ends do not fully match the called genes, so a read error is possible. The chain joins TRBV10-3 to TRBJ1-2, with D uncertain. Per germline, CDR1 ENHRY and CDR2 SYGVKD. The CDR3 runs to 13 residues. The CDR3 spells CAISEYLTIHDSF. CDR3 sequence (DNA): TGTGCCATCAGTGAGTACCTGACCATCCATGACTCCTTC.

The chain employs TRBV11-2 and TRBJ2-2; D is possibly TRBD1 or TRBD2 (6 bases each). The CDR3 totals 15 residues. V was shortened by 0 bases and J by 7 bases, with 12 bases between the two germline ends. Germline assignment: CDR1 SGHAT and CDR2 FQNNGV. CDR3 region: CASSLDSGGGGELFF. The CDR3 DNA sequence: TGTGCCAGCAGCTTAGATTCCGGGGGCGGCGGGGAGCTGTTTTTT.

This chain connects TRBV19 to TRBJ2-2; 9 bases match TRBD1. The V gene end was trimmed by 4 bases and the J gene end by 3 bases; junction bases not matched to a gene: 3. The CDR3 runs to 15 residues. CDR1 and CDR2 (germline): LNHDA, SQIVND (reference sequence). CDR3 protein: CASSRTGVHTGELFF. CDR3 sequence (DNA): TGTGCCAGTAGTAGGACAGGGGTTCACACCGGGGAGCTGTTTTTT.

V and J are TRBV10-3 and TRBJ1-1; 8 nucleotides agree with TRBD1. CDR3 length: 15 amino acids. The V gene's germline CDR1 is ENHRY and CDR2 SYGVKD. Trimming removed 2 bases from V and 3 bases from J; junction bases left unmatched: 5. In nucleotides, the CDR3 is TGTGCCATCAGTGAGCAACAGGGGGAGGACACTGAAGCTTTCTTT. It yields the protein CAISEQQGEDTEAFF.

The genes are TRBV7-9 and TRBJ1-2; unclear D gene. CDR1 is SEHNR and CDR2 is FQNEAQ in the germline V gene (reference sequence). This CDR3 region has 15 residues. Trimming took off 1 base at V and 3 bases at J, with 12 bases between the two ends. The DNA of the CDR3 is TGTGCCAGCAGCTTAGGGGCCCCCGGGGACTATGGCTACACCTTC. Translated, it gives CASSLGAPGDYGYTF.

V is TRBV18 and J is TRBJ1-1; no firm D call. This CDR3 spans 16 amino acids. CDR1 KGHSH and CDR2 LQKENI come from the germline V gene. The germline V and J ends were trimmed by 1 base and 6 bases, with 18 bases remaining between them. CDR3 sequence: CASSPQLLETRSEAFF. CDR3 DNA sequence: TGTGCCAGCTCACCACAGTTATTGGAGACAAGGTCTGAAGCTTTCTTT.

The chain uses TRBV11-2 and TRBJ1-6; TRBD1 agrees at 10 bases. CDR1 SGHAT and CDR2 FQNNGV come from the germline V gene. The junction had 6 bases not matched to a gene; V was cut back by 6 bases and J by 7 bases. The CDR3 runs 15 residues. CDR3 sequence (DNA): TGTGCCAGCAGTTGGGGACAGGGGCTCAATTCACCCCTCCACTTT. Protein product: CASSWGQGLNSPLHF.

This rearrangement joins TRBV7-9 to TRBJ2-7; TRBD1 matches at 7 bases. The CDR3 has 13 amino acids. The germline CDR1 and CDR2 sequences are SEHNR and FQNEAQ (reference sequence). Trimming removed 2 bases from V and 5 bases from J; junction bases left unmatched: 3. The CDR3, as DNA: TGTGCCAGCAGCTTATGGGACAGAAACGAGCAGTACTTC. Translation gives CASSLWDRNEQYF.

The V call is TRBV5-3, the J call TRBJ2-1; 7 bases line up with TRBD1. TRBV5-3 is marked as an open reading frame, function uncertain. This CDR3 has 16 amino acids. V lost 0 bases, J lost 5 bases, and 8 bases stayed unmatched. The CDR3 is CARSLEGQRADNEQFF. CDR3 sequence (DNA): TGTGCCAGAAGCTTGGAGGGACAGAGAGCGGACAATGAGCAGTTCTTC.

This clone was counted only a few times. The J gene is TRBJ1-2, the V gene TRBV10-3; D gene uncertain. Trimming cost V 8 bases and J 4 bases, with 14 bases left between them. Germline values: CDR1 ENHRY, CDR2 SYGVKD. The CDR3 is 13 residues long. The CDR3: CAIGDASFYGYTF. For the CDR3, the DNA is TGTGCCATCGGCGATGCCAGCTTCTATGGCTACACCTTC.

The chain is built from TRBV13 and TRBJ2-1, with 13 bases fitting TRBD2. CDR3 length: 16 amino acids. The V and J ends lost 5 bases and 8 bases, in that order; junction bases with no gene match: 9. Germline V gene lookup returns CDR1 PRHDT and CDR2 FYEKMQ (reference sequence). The CDR3 protein is CASSHRLAGGGYEQFF. For the CDR3, the DNA is TGTGCCAGCAGCCATCGACTAGCGGGGGGAGGGTATGAGCAGTTCTTC. The full variable domain, in which reference TRBV13 and TRBJ2-1 provide the parts outside the CDR3, is AAGVIQSPRHLIKEKRETATLKCYPIPRHDTVYWYQQGPGQDPQFLISFYEKMQSDKGSIPDRFSAQQFSDYHSELNMSSLELGDSALYFCASSHRLAGGGYEQFFGPGTRLTVL.

The chain is built from TRBV2 and TRBJ1-3; D is unclear. The germline gives CDR1 SNHLY, CDR2 FYNNEI. This CDR3 has 12 residues. Trimming removed 3 bases at V and 2 bases at J, with 2 bases between. The chain's CDR3 is CASSDPGNTIYF. The CDR3, as DNA: TGTGCCAGCAGTGACCCTGGAAACACCATATATTTT.

This chain uses TRBV7-9 with TRBJ1-6, with TRBD1 as a possible D gene (6 bases). V gave up 5 bases and J gave up 0 bases, with 8 bases separating them. The germline V gene encodes CDR1 SEHNR and CDR2 FQNEAQ (reference sequence). The CDR3 totals 15 residues. The CDR3 loop is CASSLRGSYNSPLHF. CDR3 nucleotides: TGTGCCAGCAGCCTCAGGGGCTCCTATAATTCACCCCTCCACTTT.

This clone was seen a few times. For the CDR3, the DNA is TGTGCCAGCAGCGCGGGACGGCATAGCAATCAGCCCCAGCATTTT. Translating gives CASSAGRHSNQPQHF. The chain is built from TRBV9 and TRBJ1-5; D perhaps matches TRBD1 (5 bases). Trimming stripped 3 bases from V and 0 bases from J, with 10 bases between. The germline V gene encodes CDR1 SGDLS and CDR2 YYNGEE. The CDR3 has 15 amino acids.

The chain couples TRBV5-1 to TRBJ1-3; 8 positions agree with TRBD1. J was trimmed by 3 bases and V by 4 bases; bases with no gene match: 12. The germline gives CDR1 SGHRS, CDR2 YFSETQ. The CDR3 is 17 amino acids. The CDR3 nucleotides read TGCGCCAGCAGCATTACATACCAGGGGGCGATTGGAAACACCATATATTTT. Encoded protein: CASSITYQGAIGNTIYF.

The V gene is TRBV11-1, the J gene TRBJ1-1, with 11 bases aligning to TRBD1. Germline loops: CDR1 SGHAT, CDR2 FQDESV (reference sequence). The CDR3 covers 16 residues. The V gene end was trimmed by 5 bases and the J gene end by 1 base; junction bases not matched to a gene: 6. The CDR3 loop reads CASSPGTGGKNTEAFF. CDR3 in DNA: TGTGCCAGCAGCCCGGGGACAGGGGGAAAGAACACTGAAGCTTTCTTT.

This clone was recorded only once. The V gene is TRBV10-3, the J gene TRBJ2-7; perhaps TRBD1 as D (6 bases). The V gene lost 0 bases and the J gene lost 5 bases, with 11 bases spanning the gap. The CDR3 length is 14 residues. Per germline, CDR1 ENHRY and CDR2 SYGVKD. Here the CDR3 reads CAISESVQGDEQYF. CDR3 bases: TGTGCCATCAGTGAGTCGGTACAGGGAGACGAGCAGTACTTC.

The chain recombines TRBV19 with TRBJ1-1, with no clear D. The V end lost 3 bases, the J end lost 6 bases, and 17 bases lay between the germline ends. The CDR3 runs 15 residues. Germline V lookup: CDR1 LNHDA, CDR2 SQIVND (reference sequence). The CDR3 DNA reads as TGTGCCAGTAGTATTAGGGCGGGTACGAGCGCTGAAGCTTTCTTT. Translated, it gives CASSIRAGTSAEAFF.

V is TRBV12-3 or TRBV12-4 and J is TRBJ2-5; D unclear. CDR3 length: 11 residues. Trimming removed 2 bases at V and 5 bases at J, with 3 bases between. CDR3 loop: CASSLLETQYF. CDR3 nucleotides: TGTGCCAGCAGTTTACTGGAGACCCAGTACTTC.

V usage is TRBV11-2 and J usage is TRBJ2-5, with D perhaps matching TRBD1 (6 bases). This CDR3 is built from 14 residues. The V end was cut by 5 bases, the J end by 3 bases, with 13 bases between. In germline, CDR1 is SGHAT, CDR2 FQNNGV. In nucleotides, the CDR3 is TGTGCCAGCAGCGCTCGCCACAGGGAAGAGACCCAGTACTTC. The encoded protein is CASSARHREETQYF.